One sample yielded the 21 T cell receptor beta chains listed below, sequenced in a study of blood T cells in healthy people across ages. It was with a sample-barcoded 5' primer and a J-beta primer mix that a second PCR of about 7 to 12 cycles was run. A single record per CDR3 protein comes from TCRdb applying MiXCR to the 5' RACE reads. The repertoire includes around 870,000 distinct CDR3 sequences, under 35% of them detected once, and 17% sits in the top ten. Sequenced material: blood. These receptor sequences come from a woman at least 80 years old in good health.

This clonotype appeared once. V usage is TRBV20-1 and J usage is TRBJ1-4, with no clear D. V was clipped by 5 bases and J by 7 bases, with 17 bases between them. This CDR3 is 14 amino acids long. Germline lookup yields CDR1 DFQATT and CDR2 SNEGSKA (reference sequence). The CDR3 nucleotides read TGCAGTGCTCCGAACCTGGCCCGGGGTGAAAAACTGTTTTTT. Protein product: CSAPNLARGEKLFF.

This clonotype was counted at least ten times. The rearrangement joins TRBV12-3 or TRBV12-4 to TRBJ2-1; D is perhaps TRBD2 (5 bases). With 0 bases removed from V and 7 bases from J, the gap between germline ends came to 7 bases. The CDR3 runs to 13 residues. The CDR3 DNA reads as TGTGCCAGCAGTTTAGCGCAGCGGAATGAGCAGTTCTTC. Translation: CASSLAQRNEQFF.

For this clonotype: A clone one base away is much larger, so this may be a read error. V and J are TRBV7-2 and TRBJ2-1, with 7 nucleotides matching TRBD1. Near its end, the DNA agrees better with TRBJ2-7, so the J call may be wrong. The CDR3 has 17 residues. Germline assignment: CDR1 SGHTA and CDR2 FQGNSA. CDR3 nucleotide sequence: TGTGCCAGCAGCTCCCTAACCTACAGGGGAACCTCCTACGAGCAGTACTTC. Translated, it gives CASSSLTYRGTSYEQYF.

A note on this clonotype: A much larger clone differs by one base, so this may be a read error. The rearrangement uses TRBV6-2 or TRBV6-3 and TRBJ1-5; D remains unclear. This CDR3 region has 14 residues. Trimming removed 3 bases at V and 2 bases at J, with 8 bases between. Germline lookup yields CDR1 MNHEY and CDR2 SVGEGT. This CDR3 reads CASSYTAGNQPQHF. DNA of the CDR3: TGTGCCAGCAGTTATACCGCGGGCAATCAGCCCCAGCATTTT.

This clonotype was recorded many times. The chain recombines TRBV20-1 with TRBJ2-7; D is perhaps TRBD2 (6 bases). This CDR3 contains 15 residues. Deletions cut 2 bases from V and 6 bases from J, with 20 bases between. From germline, CDR1 is DFQATT and CDR2 SNEGSKA (reference sequence). CDR3 sequence (DNA): TGCAGTGCTAGATTCCGCGGGGATCTACGAGCCGAGCAGTACTTC. Protein: CSARFRGDLRAEQYF.

This clonotype has ten or more counts. J is TRBJ2-5 and V is TRBV5-1; 8 nucleotides match TRBD1. With 0 bases clipped from V and 5 bases from J, the junction kept 15 bases outside the gene matches. This CDR3 has 18 amino acids. Germline CDR1 reads SGHRS; CDR2 reads YFSETQ. The CDR3 nucleotides read TGCGCCAGCAGCTTGGATTGGGGCCGGGGACAGGATCCGGAGACCCAGTACTTC. Protein sequence: CASSLDWGRGQDPETQYF.

As for this clonotype: A much more abundant neighbour one base away suggests this may be a read error. The chain employs TRBV5-1 and TRBJ2-1; 8 bases line up with TRBD1. Germline CDR1 SGHRS, CDR2 YFSETQ. CDR3 size: 15 residues. The CDR3, as DNA: TGCGCCAGCCGACCCGGACAGGGTGTGAACAATGTGCAGTTCTTC. Translating gives CASRPGQGVNNVQFF. The complete variable domain, with remaining parts taken from reference TRBV5-1 and TRBJ2-1, reads KAGVTQTPRYLIKTRGQQVTLSCSPISGHRSVSWYQQTPGQGLQFLFEYFSETQRNKGNFPGRFSGRQFSNSRSEMNVSTLELGDSALYLCASRPGQGVNNVQFFGPGTRLTVL.

At least ten counts were recorded for this clonotype. V usage is TRBV4-2 and J usage is TRBJ1-1; D remains ambiguous. This CDR3 is 14 amino acids long. Trimming pared 4 bases from V and 0 bases from J, leaving 9 bases between. Germline V gene lookup returns CDR1 LGHNA and CDR2 YNFKEQ. The CDR3 nucleotides read TGTGCCAGCAGCCGTGGGGAAGTGAACACTGAAGCTTTCTTT. It translates to CASSRGEVNTEAFF.

This clonotype occurred a few times. The J gene is TRBJ1-1, the V gene TRBV12-3 or TRBV12-4; D is perhaps TRBD1 (6 bases). The V end lost 0 bases, the J end lost 11 bases, and 16 bases lay between the germline ends. This CDR3 is built from 14 residues. CDR3 loop: CASSLAPGGPPAFF. For the CDR3, the DNA is TGTGCCAGCAGTTTAGCGCCGGGGGGCCCCCCGGCTTTCTTT.

The chain combines TRBV20-1 with TRBJ2-7; 11 positions match TRBD1. Germline assignment: CDR1 DFQATT and CDR2 SNEGSKA (reference sequence). The CDR3 loop spans 14 amino acids. The V segment lost 5 bases and the J segment 3 bases; nucleotides outside the gene matches: 6. CDR3 nucleotide sequence: TGCAGTGCTCCGGGACAGGGGGAGAGCTACGAGCAGTACTTC. Residues: CSAPGQGESYEQYF.

This clonotype came up many times. This chain links TRBV6-6 with TRBJ2-7, with unresolved D. Germline CDR1 and CDR2: MNHNY and SVGAGI (reference sequence). The CDR3 sequence is 12 residues long. V was trimmed by 0 bases and J by 1 base, leaving 1 base between them. In DNA, the CDR3 is TGTGCCAGCAGTTACTCGTCCTACGAGCAGTACTTC. Translation: CASSYSSYEQYF.

This clonotype appeared many times. The chain employs TRBV12-3 or TRBV12-4 and TRBJ1-4; D call uncertain. V lost 5 bases to trimming and J lost 8 bases, with 15 bases between them. This CDR3 comprises 14 residues. CDR3 region: CASSPGLNEEKLFF. Written as DNA, the CDR3 is TGTGCCAGCAGTCCGGGCCTTAACGAGGAAAAACTGTTTTTT.

The rearrangement links TRBV5-6 to TRBJ2-5, with 10 bases lining up with TRBD2. Germline V gene lookup returns CDR1 SGHDT and CDR2 YYEEEE. V shed 1 base, J shed 5 bases, and the junction held 5 bases outside the gene matches. This CDR3 region has 15 residues. The CDR3 nucleotides are TGTGCCAGCAGCTTGCAAGCGGGGGGGCAGGAGACCCAGTACTTC. It yields the protein CASSLQAGGQETQYF. The whole variable domain, remainder taken from reference TRBV5-6 and TRBJ2-5, is DAGVTQSPTHLIKTRGQQVTLRCSPKSGHDTVSWYQQALGQGPQFIFQYYEEEERQRGNFPDRFSGHQFPNYSSELNVNALLLGDSALYLCASSLQAGGQETQYFGPGTRLLVL.

This chain links TRBV20-1 with TRBJ2-5; TRBD1 or TRBD2 may be the D gene (6 bases each). Trimming took 7 bases from V and 2 from J, leaving 14 bases between them. The CDR3 totals 13 residues. From germline, CDR1 is DFQATT and CDR2 SNEGSKA (reference sequence). Here the CDR3 reads CSGLGGPQETQYF. The CDR3 nucleotides are TGCAGTGGCTTGGGGGGCCCTCAAGAGACCCAGTACTTC.

The chain uses TRBV2 and TRBJ2-5, with 12 bases identical to TRBD2. The V gene end was trimmed by 6 bases and the J gene end by 1 base; junction bases not matched to a gene: 3. Germline CDR1 and CDR2: SNHLY and FYNNEI. The CDR3 loop spans 15 amino acids. The CDR3 spells CASRGLAGPQETQYF. The CDR3 region has the DNA TGTGCCAGCAGAGGACTAGCGGGGCCCCAAGAGACCCAGTACTTC.

The chain is built from TRBV20-1 and TRBJ1-6; D ambiguous. The V and J ends lost 5 bases and 5 bases respectively, with 13 bases between them. CDR1 and CDR2 from the germline V gene are DFQATT and SNEGSKA (reference sequence). The CDR3 runs to 14 residues. The chain's CDR3 is CSAARKIDNSPLHF. The CDR3 region has the DNA TGCAGTGCTGCTCGGAAAATCGATAATTCACCCCTCCACTTT.

About this clonotype: This could be a read error, since a much larger clone is one nucleotide away. CDR3 amino acids: CASRLMVARETQYF. Here the CDR3 DNA reads TGTGCCAGCAGGTTAATGGTGGCGAGGGAGACCCAGTACTTC. The chain joins TRBV12-3 or TRBV12-4 to TRBJ2-5, with D unresolved. The CDR3 runs to 14 residues. Trimming took off 6 bases at V and 5 bases at J, with 16 bases between the two ends.

This clonotype appeared many times. The chain links TRBV20-1 to TRBJ1-1; D might be TRBD1 (5 bases). The CDR3 is made up of 13 amino acids. CDR1 DFQATT and CDR2 SNEGSKA come from the germline V gene (reference sequence). V was pared by 4 bases and J by 0 bases, with 9 bases between. CDR3: CSANRQMNTEAFF. The CDR3 bases are TGCAGTGCTAACAGACAGATGAACACTGAAGCTTTCTTT.

To note about this clonotype: This clone may be a read error of a much larger clone one base away. The V call is TRBV7-9, the J call TRBJ2-3; no reliable D call. The CDR3 spans 14 residues. Germline CDR1 and CDR2: SEHNR and FQNEAQ (reference sequence). The CDR3 nucleotides are TGTCCGGTAAAAGCACATAGGAAATCAGATACGCAGTATTTT. It specifies CPVKAHRKSDTQYF.

On this clonotype: A much larger clone differs from this one at a single base, so this may be a read error. The genes are TRBV29-1 and TRBJ2-5, with 8 bases matching TRBD1. There are 12 residues in the CDR3. The germline CDR1 and CDR2 sequences are SQVTM and ANQGSEA. CDR3 in DNA: TGCGGCGATCGGACAGGGAAAGAGACCCAGTACTTC. Residues: CGDRTGKETQYF. Filled out from reference TRBV29-1 and TRBJ2-5, the complete variable domain reads SAVISQKPSRDICQRGTSLTIQCQVDSQVTMMFWYRQQPGQSLTLIATANQGSEATYESGFVIDKFPISRPNLTFSTLTVSNMSPEDSSIYLCGDRTGKETQYFGPGTRLLVL.

This chain uses TRBV29-1 with TRBJ2-5; D tentatively reads TRBD1 or TRBD2 (6 bases each). Deletions cut 7 bases from V and 11 bases from J, with 32 bases between. CDR3 length: 16 residues. Germline V gene data show CDR1 as SQVTM and CDR2 as ANQGSEA. The CDR3 loop reads CSATLGAGGSYNEQYF. The DNA of the CDR3 is TGCAGCGCGACATTGGGGGCCGGGGGATCCTACAATGAGCAGTACTTC.